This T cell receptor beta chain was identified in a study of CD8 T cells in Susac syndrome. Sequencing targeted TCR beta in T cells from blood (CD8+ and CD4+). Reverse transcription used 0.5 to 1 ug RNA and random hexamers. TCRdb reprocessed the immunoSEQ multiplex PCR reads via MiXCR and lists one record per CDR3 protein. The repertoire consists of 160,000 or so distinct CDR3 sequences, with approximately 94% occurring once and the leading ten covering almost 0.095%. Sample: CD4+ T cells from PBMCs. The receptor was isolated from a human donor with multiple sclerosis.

The CDR3 region is CASSTQRAGWEGYTF. The DNA for the CDR3 is TGCGCCAGCAGCACTCAAAGGGCAGGTTGGGAAGGCTACACCTTC. The V gene is TRBV4-3, the J gene TRBJ1-2, with unresolved D. The V end was cut by 5 bases, the J end by 8 bases, with 21 bases between. CDR3 length equals 15 residues. CDR1 is LGHNA and CDR2 is YSLEER in the germline V gene.